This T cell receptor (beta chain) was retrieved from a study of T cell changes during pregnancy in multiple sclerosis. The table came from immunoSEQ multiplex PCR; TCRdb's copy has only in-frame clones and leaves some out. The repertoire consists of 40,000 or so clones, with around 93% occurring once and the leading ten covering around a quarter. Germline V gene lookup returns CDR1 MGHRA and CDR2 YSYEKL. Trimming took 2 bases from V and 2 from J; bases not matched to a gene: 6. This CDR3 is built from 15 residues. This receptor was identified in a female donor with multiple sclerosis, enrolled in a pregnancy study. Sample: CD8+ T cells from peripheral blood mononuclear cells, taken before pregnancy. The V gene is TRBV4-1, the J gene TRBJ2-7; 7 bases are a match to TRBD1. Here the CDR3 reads CASSQLQGDTYEQYF. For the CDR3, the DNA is TGCGCCAGCAGCCAACTCCAGGGGGATACCTACGAGCAGTACTTC.